This is a list of T cell receptor beta chains from one sample in a study of human T cells and chemical hapten exposure. TCRdb processed the RACE reads anew with MiXCR; each CDR3 protein has one entry. This sample yields 95,000 to 150,000 distinct CDR3 sequences, of which about 10% are seen a single time; over 2% belongs to the top ten. Sequencing was performed on whole blood, taken in connection with sensitization to the hapten diphenylcyclopropenone (DPC). These receptors were collected from a woman in her fifties or sixties with alopecia areata. Some clones in this sample may be carry-over from other donors' samples. The CDR3 runs from the conserved cysteine through the conserved F or W. D genes are given only for firm matches. Size is omitted from some rows. Given values are once, few, many or a class for expanded clones.

TRBV6-1	few	.	TRBJ1-4	14	TGTGCCAGCTCGCCGGGGGTGGCTAATGAAAAACTGTTTTTT	CASSPGVANEKLFF
TRBV29-1	many	.	TRBJ1-2	14	TGCAGCGTCACCAAGGGAGGCAGGGGCTATGGCTACACCTTC	CSVTKGGRGYGYTF
TRBV12-3/TRBV12-4	many	TRBD1	TRBJ2-7	14	TGTGCCAGCAGTAACAGGGGCAGCGGAGACGAGCAGTACTTC	CASSNRGSGDEQYF
TRBV3-1	few	.	TRBJ2-1	16	TGTGCCAGCAGCCAAGATCTGTCAGGATCAGTCAATGAGCAGTTCTTC	CASSQDLSGSVNEQFF
TRBV20-1	many	.	TRBJ2-5	12	TGCAGTGCTAGAGATCAAGGGGAGACCCAGTACTTC	CSARDQGETQYF
TRBV13	few	.	TRBJ2-1	14	TGTGCCACCTATGAGGGGGGGGACTACAATGAGCAGTTCTTC	CATYEGGDYNEQFF
TRBV7-6	few	.	TRBJ1-2	17	TGTGCCAGCAGCTCCGCCCGGGGCGCGTCCCCGAACTATGGCTACACCTTC	CASSSARGASPNYGYTF
TRBV6-6	.	.	TRBJ1-1	15	TGTGCCAGCAGTCCCGTCGACTCGAAGGGCACTGAAGCTTTCTTT	CASSPVDSKGTEAFF
TRBV29-1	few	TRBD1	TRBJ1-1	14	TGCAGCGTGGTTTGGACAGGACCGAACACTGAAGCTTTCTTT	CSVVWTGPNTEAFF
TRBV20-1	few	TRBD2	TRBJ2-7	13	TGCAGTGCTTCGGGACTAGCGGCCTACGAGCAGTACTTC	CSASGLAAYEQYF
TRBV12-3/TRBV12-4	many	.	TRBJ1-1	13	TGTGCCAGCACCGCGACCATGAACACTGAAGCTTTCTTT	CASTATMNTEAFF
TRBV29-1	few	.	TRBJ2-7	13	TGCAGCGTCCACGGGACGGACTCCTACGAGCAGTACTTC	CSVHGTDSYEQYF
TRBV5-4	.	.	TRBJ1-4	15	TGTGCCAGCAGCCTACCGGGGTCTCTTAATGAAAAACTGTTTTTT	CASSLPGSLNEKLFF
TRBV5-6	many	.	TRBJ2-7	14	TGTGCCAGCAGCTTGGGATCGAGCTCCTACGAGCAGTACTTC	CASSLGSSSYEQYF